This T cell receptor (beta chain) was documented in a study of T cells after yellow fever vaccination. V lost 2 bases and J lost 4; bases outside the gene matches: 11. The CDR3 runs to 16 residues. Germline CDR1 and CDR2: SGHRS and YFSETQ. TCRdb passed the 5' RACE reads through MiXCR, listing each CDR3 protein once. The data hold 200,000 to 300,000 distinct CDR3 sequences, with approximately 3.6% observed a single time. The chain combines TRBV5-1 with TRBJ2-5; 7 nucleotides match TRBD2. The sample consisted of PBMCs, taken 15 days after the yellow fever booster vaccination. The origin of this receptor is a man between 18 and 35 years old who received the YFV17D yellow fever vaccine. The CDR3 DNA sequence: TGCGCCAGCAGCTTAGCCGGGACTCCGGGGGGAGAGACCCAGTACTTC. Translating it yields CASSLAGTPGGETQYF.